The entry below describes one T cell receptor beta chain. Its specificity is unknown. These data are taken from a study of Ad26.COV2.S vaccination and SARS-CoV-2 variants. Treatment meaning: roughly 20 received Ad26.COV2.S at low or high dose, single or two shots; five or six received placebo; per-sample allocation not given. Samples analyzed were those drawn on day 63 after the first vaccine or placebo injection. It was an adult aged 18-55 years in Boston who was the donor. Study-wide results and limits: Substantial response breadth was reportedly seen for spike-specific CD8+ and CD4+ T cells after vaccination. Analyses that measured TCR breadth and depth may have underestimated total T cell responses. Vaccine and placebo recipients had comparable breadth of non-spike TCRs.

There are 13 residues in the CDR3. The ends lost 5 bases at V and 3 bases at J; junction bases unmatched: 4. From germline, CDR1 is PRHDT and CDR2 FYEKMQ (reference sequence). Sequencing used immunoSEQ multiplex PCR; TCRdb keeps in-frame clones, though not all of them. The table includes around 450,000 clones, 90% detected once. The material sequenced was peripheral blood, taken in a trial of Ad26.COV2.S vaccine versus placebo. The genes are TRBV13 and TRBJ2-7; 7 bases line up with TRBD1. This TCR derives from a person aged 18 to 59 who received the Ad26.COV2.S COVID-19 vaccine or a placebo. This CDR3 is CASSEQGIYEQYF. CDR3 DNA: TGTGCCAGCAGCGAACAGGGGATCTACGAGCAGTACTTC.